Shown below are 32 T cell receptor beta chains from a single sample sequenced in a study of blood T cell repertoires in COVID-19. Repertoires were generated with immunoSEQ multiplex PCR, while TCRdb's copy carries only in-frame clones and drops some. The table has 200,000 to 300,000 clones, about 83% seen once. Material for sequencing was peripheral blood. Receptors were obtained from a man aged 25-45 years who had recovered from COVID-19.

The chain recombines TRBV10-3 with TRBJ1-4; TRBD1 matches at 7 bases. The CDR3 is made up of 13 amino acids. Germline trimming cut 9 bases from V and 0 bases from J; bases unmatched to any gene: 1. CDR1 is ENHRY and CDR2 is SYGVKD in the germline V gene. CDR3 in amino acids: CAIQGATNEKLFF. The CDR3 DNA is TGTGCCATTCAGGGGGCAACTAATGAAAAACTGTTTTTT.

The gene calls are TRBV3-1 (or the pseudogene TRBV3-2) and TRBJ1-3, with D perhaps TRBD1 (6 bases). CDR3 size: 14 residues. Between the trimmed V and J ends, which lost 1 base and 2 bases, there was a span of 6 bases. CDR1 and CDR2 (germline): LGHDT, YNNKEL (reference sequence). The CDR3 DNA follows: TGTGCCAGCAGCCAAGGGGACACTGGAAACACCATATATTTT. Amino acids: CASSQGDTGNTIYF.

J is TRBJ2-1 and V is TRBV6-1, with TRBD1 as a possible D gene (5 bases). V shed 4 bases and J shed 7 bases, with 20 bases lying between them. This CDR3 region has 16 residues. Germline CDR1 and CDR2: MNHNS and SASEGT. In nucleotides, the CDR3 is TGTGCCAGCAGTGCCCAGGGCAGCCGCCCGGGTAATGAGCAGTTCTTC. Its protein is CASSAQGSRPGNEQFF.

The chain combines TRBV9 with TRBJ1-1; 10 bases match TRBD1. Looked up from germline, CDR1 is SGDLS and CDR2 is YYNGEE. This CDR3 region has 15 residues. J lost 1 base, V lost 4 bases, and 4 bases had no gene match. The chain's CDR3 is CASSMGQGPNTEAFF. CDR3 bases: TGTGCCAGCAGCATGGGACAGGGGCCGAACACTGAAGCTTTCTTT.

V is TRBV4-2 and J is TRBJ1-5; 8 positions match TRBD1. The germline V gene encodes CDR1 LGHNA and CDR2 YNFKEQ. Unmatched junction bases numbered 3, after V lost 2 bases and J lost 6 bases. This CDR3 spans 14 amino acids. CDR3 amino acids: CASSQSQGAQPQHF. The CDR3 DNA reads TGTGCCAGCAGCCAATCGCAGGGGGCTCAGCCCCAGCATTTT.

The chain recombines TRBV3-1 (or the pseudogene TRBV3-2) with TRBJ1-2; D is undetermined. Per the germline V gene, CDR1 is LGHDT and CDR2 is YNNKEL (reference sequence). V lost 2 bases to trimming and J lost 0 bases, with 4 bases between them. The CDR3 contains 13 residues. CDR3 DNA sequence: TGTGCCAGCAGCCAATCCACTAACTATGGCTACACCTTC. Its protein is CASSQSTNYGYTF.

The chain combines TRBV7-8 with TRBJ1-1, with 7 bases lining up with TRBD1. Germline values: CDR1 SGHVS, CDR2 FQNEAQ. The CDR3 is 15 amino acids. V lost 4 bases and J lost 5; bases outside the gene matches: 10. Here the CDR3 reads CASSSQTGDITEAFF. The CDR3 nucleotides read TGTGCCAGCAGCTCTCAAACAGGGGACATAACTGAAGCTTTCTTT.

The chain is built from TRBV6-6 and TRBJ2-5; 8 positions agree with TRBD2. Germline assignment: CDR1 MNHNY and CDR2 SVGAGI (reference sequence). The ends lost 2 bases at V and 5 bases at J; junction bases unmatched: 4. CDR3 size: 14 residues. CDR3: CASSYAGGGETQYF. The CDR3 DNA is TGTGCCAGCAGTTACGCGGGGGGCGGGGAGACCCAGTACTTC.

The V call is TRBV25-1, the J call TRBJ2-5; 7 bases match TRBD1. The CDR3 contains 14 residues. Germline trimming cut 3 bases from V and 5 bases from J; bases unmatched to any gene: 6. Germline V gene lookup returns CDR1 MGHDK and CDR2 SYGVNS. The CDR3 nucleotides read TGTGCCAGCAGTGATACAGGGGAGATTGAGACCCAGTACTTC. Amino acid sequence: CASSDTGEIETQYF.

V gene TRBV6-1 combines with J gene TRBJ2-7, with D maybe TRBD1 (5 bases). V was trimmed by 1 base and J by 7 bases, leaving 11 bases between them. CDR3 length: 13 amino acids. Germline CDR1 is MNHNS and CDR2 is SASEGT. In DNA, the CDR3 is TGTGCCAGCAGTGAAGAACCGACAGATGAGCAGTACGTC. Encoded protein: CASSEEPTDEQYV.

V gene TRBV27 combines with J gene TRBJ1-1; D remains unclear. The germline V gene has CDR1 MNHEY and CDR2 SMNVEV (reference sequence). This CDR3 comprises 14 residues. Trimming removed 5 bases at V and 6 bases at J, with 16 bases between. The CDR3 here is CASSPAQRRPEAFF. The CDR3 region has the DNA TGTGCCAGCAGTCCCGCCCAGAGGAGGCCTGAAGCTTTCTTT.

The chain recombines TRBV4-1 with TRBJ2-5; the match to TRBD2 covers 10 bases. Losses at the gene ends were 1 base for V and 4 bases for J; bases not matched to a gene: 3. Germline CDR1 is MGHRA and CDR2 is YSYEKL. The CDR3 is made up of 15 amino acids. CDR3 in DNA: TGCGCCAGCAGCCAAGGTAGCGGGGGGAGAGAGACCCAGTACTTC. As protein: CASSQGSGGRETQYF.

This clone was counted a single time. The chain employs TRBV6-6 and TRBJ1-2; perhaps TRBD1 as D (6 bases). CDR3 length equals 15 residues. Germline V gives CDR1 MNHNY, CDR2 SVGAGI (reference sequence). V was trimmed by 7 bases and J by 0 bases, leaving 15 bases between them. The CDR3 coding sequence is TGTGCCAGCACCCGAGAGGCAGGGGCTAACTATGGCTACACCTTC. The encoded protein is CASTREAGANYGYTF.

This clone was counted many times. The chain combines TRBV3-1 (or the pseudogene TRBV3-2) with TRBJ2-7, with TRBD1 identical over 9 bases. Germline V gives CDR1 LGHDT, CDR2 YNNKEL (reference sequence). The V gene end was trimmed by 5 bases and the J gene end by 3 bases; junction bases not matched to a gene: 11. This CDR3 is 16 amino acids long. The CDR3 sequence is CASSARTGTGIYEQYF. The DNA for the CDR3 is TGTGCCAGCAGCGCCAGAACCGGGACAGGGATCTACGAGCAGTACTTC.

The chain joins TRBV5-1 to TRBJ2-7, with D possibly being TRBD2 (6 bases). This CDR3 contains 18 residues. Germline V CDR1 and CDR2: SGHRS, YFSETQ. V lost 3 bases to trimming and J lost 4 bases, with 26 bases between them. The CDR3 loop is CASSWRGRGTQNAYEQYF. The CDR3 DNA reads as TGCGCCAGCAGCTGGCGGGGCAGAGGGACCCAGAATGCATACGAGCAGTACTTC.

The chain is built from TRBV12-3 or TRBV12-4 and TRBJ1-1; D call uncertain. Trimming took 0 bases from V and 3 from J, leaving 5 bases between them. The CDR3 length is 13 residues. The CDR3 DNA reads TGTGCCAGCAGTTTAGCTGAGGACACTGAAGCTTTCTTT. Its translation is CASSLAEDTEAFF.

This chain's CDR3 is CASSRSETYEQYF. CDR3 in DNA: TGTGCCAGCAGTCGCTCAGAAACCTACGAGCAGTACTTC. The V and J genes are TRBV6-5 and TRBJ2-7; D gene uncertain. Per germline, CDR1 MNHEY and CDR2 SVGAGI. The CDR3 runs 13 residues. Trimming took off 5 bases at V and 2 bases at J, with 10 bases between the two ends.

V gene TRBV4-2 combines with J gene TRBJ2-2; the match to TRBD2 covers 9 bases. Trimming took 1 base from V and 8 from J; bases not matched to a gene: 8. The CDR3 length is 16 residues. Germline assignment: CDR1 LGHNA and CDR2 YNFKEQ. CDR3 protein: CASSQVRGGLIGELFF. The CDR3 nucleotides read TGTGCCAGCAGCCAAGTGCGGGGGGGCCTCATTGGGGAGCTGTTTTTT.

V usage is TRBV5-6 and J usage is TRBJ2-7; no reliable D call. The V end was cut by 1 base, the J end by 6 bases, with 5 bases between. In germline, CDR1 is SGHDT, CDR2 YYEEEE. The CDR3 has 11 amino acids. DNA for the CDR3: TGTGCCAGCAGCTTGTTCCGCGAGCAGTACTTC. This translates into CASSLFREQYF.

The J gene is TRBJ1-2, the V gene TRBV6-6; tentatively, D is TRBD1 (5 bases). Germline V CDR1 and CDR2: MNHNY, SVGAGI (reference sequence). The germline V and J ends were trimmed by 2 bases and 3 bases, with 13 bases remaining between them. The CDR3 is made up of 15 amino acids. The CDR3 is CASSYGGGTDYGYTF. For the CDR3, the DNA is TGTGCCAGCAGTTACGGGGGGGGGACGGACTATGGCTACACCTTC.

The chain uses TRBV2 and TRBJ2-1; the match to TRBD2 covers 8 bases. The CDR3 consists of 14 residues. Germline CDR1 and CDR2: SNHLY and FYNNEI. J gave up 1 base and V 4 bases, and 0 bases lay outside the gene matches. The CDR3 sequence is CASSAGGSYNEQFF. CDR3 nucleotides: TGTGCCAGCAGTGCGGGGGGGTCCTACAATGAGCAGTTCTTC.

The chain recombines TRBV5-4 with TRBJ1-2; 9 positions match TRBD1. The CDR3 has 15 amino acids. Germline V gene sequence: CDR1 SGHNT, CDR2 YYREEE (reference sequence). V was clipped by 1 base and J by 4 bases; unmatched bases: 5. The CDR3 nucleotides are TGTGCCAGCAGCTTGTGGGGACAGGGCCCCTATGGCTACACCTTC. Its translation: CASSLWGQGPYGYTF.

The rearrangement uses TRBV28 and TRBJ1-6, with D unclear. CDR1 MDHEN and CDR2 SYDVKM come from the germline V gene. Trimming pared 6 bases from V and 10 bases from J, leaving 16 bases between. The CDR3 runs 14 residues. The CDR3 here is CASSNIAILSPLHF. The CDR3 nucleotides read TGTGCCAGCAGCAATATAGCCATTCTCTCACCCCTCCACTTT.

This clone was observed a handful of times. The genes are TRBV15 and TRBJ2-2; 7 nucleotides match TRBD2. J lost 1 base, V lost 1 base, and 0 bases had no gene match. The CDR3 sequence is 15 residues long. Per the germline V gene, CDR1 is LNHNV and CDR2 is YYDKDF (reference sequence). The CDR3 sequence: CATSRAGGNTGELFF. CDR3 nucleotide sequence: TGTGCCACCAGCAGAGCGGGGGGGAACACCGGGGAGCTGTTTTTT.

The chain is built from TRBV14 and TRBJ2-1; weak D call: TRBD1 (6 bases). This CDR3 comprises 18 residues. V shed 8 bases and J shed 5 bases, with 28 bases lying between them. The germline gives CDR1 SGHDN, CDR2 FVKESK. DNA for the CDR3: TGTGCCAGCCCCTTTTCACCTAATGGGGGCCTACGTAACAATGAGCAGTTCTTC. Amino acid sequence: CASPFSPNGGLRNNEQFF.

This sequence joins TRBV11-2 and TRBJ2-2, with D tentatively TRBD2 (6 bases). Trimming stripped 10 bases from V and 5 bases from J, with 8 bases between. CDR1 is SGHAT and CDR2 is FQNNGV in the germline V gene. The CDR3 is made up of 11 amino acids. The CDR3 nucleotides read TGTGCCACCCGGGGGACCGGGGAGCTGTTTTTT. It encodes CATRGTGELFF.

V is TRBV19 and J is TRBJ2-2; possibly TRBD1 for D (6 bases). The V end lost 2 bases, the J end lost 7 bases, and 14 bases lay between the germline ends. The CDR3 loop spans 15 amino acids. Per the germline V gene, CDR1 is LNHDA and CDR2 is SQIVND (reference sequence). CDR3 DNA sequence: TGTGCCAGTAGTATAATCCAGGGGAAGGACGGGGAGCTGTTTTTT. Protein: CASSIIQGKDGELFF.

The chain combines TRBV9 with TRBJ2-7; 7 positions agree with TRBD1. CDR3 length: 15 amino acids. V shed 4 bases, J shed 0 bases, and the junction held 7 bases outside the gene matches. Per germline, CDR1 SGDLS and CDR2 YYNGEE. Here the CDR3 DNA reads TGTGCCAGCAGCTCCGGGGACAGCCGCTCCTACGAGCAGTACTTC. Its protein is CASSSGDSRSYEQYF.

The CDR3 DNA is TGCGCCAGCAGCCGGGGACTACCACCCGGGGAGCTGTTTTTT. As protein: CASSRGLPPGELFF. The chain recombines TRBV5-1 with TRBJ2-2; TRBD2 matches 7 bases. The V gene's germline CDR1 is SGHRS and CDR2 YFSETQ. The junction had 6 bases not matched to a gene; V was cut back by 4 bases and J by 6 bases. The CDR3 spans 14 residues.

V is TRBV27 and J is TRBJ1-2; TRBD1 is a possible D gene (5 bases). Per germline, CDR1 MNHEY and CDR2 SMNVEV (reference sequence). This CDR3 region has 15 residues. Trimming left V 0 bases short and J 4 bases short, with 12 bases between. This CDR3 reads CASSLSSQATYGYTF. In DNA form, the CDR3 reads TGTGCCAGCAGTTTATCGTCACAGGCGACCTATGGCTACACCTTC.

This chain links TRBV4-2 with TRBJ2-6, with D unresolved. The CDR3 is made up of 16 amino acids. Germline V gene data show CDR1 as LGHNA and CDR2 as YNFKEQ. Trimming took 0 bases from V and 0 from J, leaving 6 bases between them. Here the CDR3 DNA reads TGTGCCAGCAGCCAAGAAGAACACTCTGGGGCCAACGTCCTGACTTTC. It encodes CASSQEEHSGANVLTF.

A remark on this clone: This same CDR3 is encoded by further DNA sequences in the sample. J is TRBJ1-1 and V is TRBV2; a weak D match, TRBD1 (6 bases). CDR3 length: 14 residues. With 8 bases removed from V and 0 bases from J, the gap between germline ends came to 13 bases. Looked up from germline, CDR1 is SNHLY and CDR2 is FYNNEI. CDR3: CASSLDSMNTEAFF. CDR3 DNA: TGTGCCAGCTCCCTGGACAGTATGAACACTGAAGCTTTCTTT.